A single sample is the source of the 26 T cell receptor beta chains below, sequenced in a study of CD8+ T cells in alopecia areata. It was cDNA, reverse transcribed from extracted RNA, that served as the sequencing template. Generated by immunoSEQ multiplex PCR, the TCRdb table keeps only in-frame clones and is missing some. In the table there are about 150,000 clones, 62% of which are singletons. Sequences were obtained from CD8+ T cells sorted from blood. The receptors originated from a human donor in good health.

This sequence joins TRBV29-1 and TRBJ2-1; possibly TRBD2 for D (6 bases). The germline gives CDR1 SQVTM, CDR2 ANQGSEA. The CDR3 is 13 amino acids. Trimming pared 0 bases from V and 5 bases from J, leaving 8 bases between. This chain's CDR3 is CSVEDSGDNEQFF. Written as DNA, the CDR3 is TGCAGCGTTGAAGATAGCGGAGACAATGAGCAGTTCTTC.

The chain has TRBV29-1 and TRBJ1-1, with D uncertain. Trimming removed 7 bases at V and 4 bases at J, with 16 bases between. The CDR3 is made up of 13 amino acids. CDR1 and CDR2 (germline): SQVTM, ANQGSEA. The CDR3 is CSAIQPGSTEAFF. The CDR3 DNA reads TGCAGCGCTATTCAACCCGGAAGCACTGAAGCTTTCTTT.

The V and J genes are TRBV5-1 and TRBJ2-1; D call uncertain. The germline V gene has CDR1 SGHRS and CDR2 YFSETQ. V was clipped by 2 bases and J by 0 bases, with 6 bases between them. This CDR3 has 14 amino acids. The CDR3 spells CASSFGSSYNEQFF. CDR3 nucleotides: TGCGCCAGCAGCTTTGGTAGCTCCTACAATGAGCAGTTCTTC.

The chain recombines TRBV6-5 with TRBJ1-4, with 8 bases lining up with TRBD1. This CDR3 comprises 15 residues. V shed 4 bases and J 3 bases; nucleotides not matched to a gene: 4. The V gene's germline CDR1 is MNHEY and CDR2 SVGAGI. The CDR3 nucleotides read TGTGCCAGCAGTTTCCGACAGGGGTCTAATGAAAAACTGTTTTTT. Residues: CASSFRQGSNEKLFF.

This clone was found once. The chain carries TRBV27 and TRBJ2-2; D possibly corresponds to TRBD1 (6 bases). The germline CDR1 and CDR2 sequences are MNHEY and SMNVEV (reference sequence). This CDR3 region has 17 residues. Between the trimmed V and J ends, which lost 2 bases and 7 bases, there was a span of 20 bases. The DNA of the CDR3 is TGTGCCAGCAGTTTAAAAGCGGTGGCTTCAGGGGACGGGGAGCTGTTTTTT. Translated, it gives CASSLKAVASGDGELFF.

V is TRBV6-1 and J is TRBJ1-5; D is unresolved. CDR1 MNHNS and CDR2 SASEGT come from the germline V gene. V was cut by 8 bases and J by 7 bases, with 12 bases left in between. The CDR3 is 12 amino acids. The CDR3 sequence is CASGEGSQPQHF. Here the CDR3 DNA reads TGTGCCAGCGGGGAGGGATCGCAGCCCCAGCATTTT.

The V gene is TRBV29-1, the J gene TRBJ2-2, with D perhaps TRBD2 (5 bases). Germline V gene data show CDR1 as SQVTM and CDR2 as ANQGSEA. Trimming cost V 3 bases and J 9 bases, with 14 bases left between them. The CDR3 consists of 13 residues. The chain's CDR3 is CSVEYGGYRELFF. The DNA of the CDR3 is TGCAGCGTTGAGTATGGAGGCTACCGGGAGCTGTTTTTT.

With respect to this clone: This sample also contains other DNA sequences that code for the same CDR3. J is TRBJ2-7 and V is TRBV7-9, with D uncertain. This CDR3 is 11 amino acids long. CDR1 and CDR2 from the germline V gene are SEHNR and FQNEAQ (reference sequence). Trimming took off 3 bases at V and 2 bases at J, with 2 bases between the two ends. The CDR3 protein is CASSLTYEQYF. In DNA form, the CDR3 reads TGTGCCAGCAGCTTGACCTACGAGCAGTACTTC.

This clone was detected only a few times. This rearrangement joins TRBV19 to TRBJ2-1; D is ambiguous. Deletions cut 4 bases from V and 3 bases from J, with 13 bases between. Germline V gene sequence: CDR1 LNHDA, CDR2 SQIVND (reference sequence). The CDR3 spans 15 residues. CDR3 DNA: TGTGCCAGTAGTACCGGGCAAGTAAGCTACAATGAGCAGTTCTTC. This gives the protein CASSTGQVSYNEQFF.

J is TRBJ2-2 and V is TRBV4-1, with D unresolved. Germline CDR1 is MGHRA and CDR2 is YSYEKL. The CDR3 is 15 residues long. Trimming removed 3 bases at V and 6 bases at J, with 14 bases between. In DNA form, the CDR3 reads TGCGCCAGCAGCCAGGCAGGTCCTTCGGCCGGGGAGCTGTTTTTT. Amino acids: CASSQAGPSAGELFF.

The rearrangement joins TRBV13 to TRBJ2-7; D remains unclear. The germline V gene encodes CDR1 PRHDT and CDR2 FYEKMQ (reference sequence). The CDR3 consists of 13 residues. The V and J ends lost 5 bases and 1 base respectively, with 9 bases between them. The CDR3 nucleotides are TGTGCCAGCAGCCCTGGGCTTTCCTACGAGCAGTACTTC. It is translated as CASSPGLSYEQYF.

This clone showed up just once. The genes are TRBV2 and TRBJ2-2, with TRBD2 matching over 9 bases. The V gene's germline CDR1 is SNHLY and CDR2 FYNNEI. The CDR3 sequence is 18 residues long. V gave up 0 bases and J gave up 0 bases; unmatched junction bases: 5. The CDR3 reads CASSEALAGGANTGELFF. The CDR3 DNA reads as TGTGCCAGCAGTGAAGCGCTGGCGGGAGGGGCGAACACCGGGGAGCTGTTTTTT.

This clone has more than one count but fewer than ten. The chain employs TRBV9 and TRBJ2-1; 7 nucleotides agree with TRBD2. From germline, CDR1 is SGDLS and CDR2 YYNGEE. CDR3 length: 14 residues. V gave up 0 bases and J gave up 8 bases; unmatched junction bases: 5. This chain's CDR3 is CASSVGGRGHEQFF. As DNA, the CDR3 is TGTGCCAGCAGCGTAGGTGGGAGGGGTCATGAGCAGTTCTTC.

The J gene is TRBJ2-3, the V gene TRBV11-2, with D uncertain. The CDR3 consists of 15 residues. Germline V lookup: CDR1 SGHAT, CDR2 FQNNGV. The V end lost 3 bases, the J end lost 0 bases, and 10 bases lay between the germline ends. The CDR3 spells CASSFVPASTDTQYF. The CDR3 DNA follows: TGTGCCAGCAGCTTTGTCCCTGCTAGCACAGATACGCAGTATTTT.

This chain joins TRBV7-9 and TRBJ2-5; 11 positions agree with TRBD1. Germline lookup yields CDR1 SEHNR and CDR2 FQNEAQ (reference sequence). This CDR3 has 16 residues. Trimming at V came to 5 bases and at J to 4 bases, leaving 9 bases not matched to a gene. This chain's CDR3 is CASSRPDRGRIETQYF. The CDR3, as DNA: TGTGCCAGCAGCAGACCGGACAGGGGGCGTATAGAGACCCAGTACTTC.

The chain combines TRBV27 with TRBJ2-1, with 8 bases matching TRBD1. CDR3 length: 17 residues. Germline CDR1 and CDR2: MNHEY and SMNVEV (reference sequence). Trimming at V came to 5 bases and at J to 3 bases, leaving 12 bases not matched to a gene. CDR3: CASSGTGRSAVYNEQFF. CDR3 nucleotides: TGTGCCAGCAGTGGGACAGGTCGGAGCGCAGTCTACAATGAGCAGTTCTTC.

The rearrangement links TRBV25-1 to TRBJ1-1; D remains unclear. Germline values: CDR1 MGHDK, CDR2 SYGVNS. The length of the CDR3 is 13 residues. Trimming cost V 7 bases and J 1 base, with 10 bases left between them. CDR3 sequence reads: CASTHGWNTEAFF. CDR3 nucleotide sequence: TGTGCCAGCACACACGGGTGGAACACTGAAGCTTTCTTT.

The CDR3 region is CASKEGNTEAFF. CDR3 nucleotides: TGTGCCAGCAAGGAGGGGAACACTGAAGCTTTCTTT. The V call is TRBV7-9, the J call TRBJ1-1; D is uncertain. This CDR3 region has 12 residues. Germline V gene data show CDR1 as SEHNR and CDR2 as FQNEAQ (reference sequence). The ends were cut back, 7 bases at V and 1 base at J, with 7 bases in the middle.

The rearrangement links TRBV27 to TRBJ2-7; 10 positions agree with TRBD1. Germline V gene lookup returns CDR1 MNHEY and CDR2 SMNVEV (reference sequence). The CDR3 runs to 14 residues. V lost 4 bases, J lost 2 bases, and 2 bases stayed unmatched. The CDR3 region has the DNA TGTGCCAGCAGTTCGACAGGGGGCGCCTACGAGCAGTACTTC. Translating it yields CASSSTGGAYEQYF.

The rearrangement uses TRBV15 and TRBJ2-1; D perhaps matches TRBD2 (6 bases). Germline CDR1 and CDR2: LNHNV and YYDKDF (reference sequence). The CDR3 sequence is 14 residues long. V lost 0 bases and J lost 6, with 9 bases in between. The CDR3 region is CATSRDLAINEQFF. CDR3 nucleotide sequence: TGTGCCACCAGCAGAGACCTAGCGATCAATGAGCAGTTCTTC.

The chain uses TRBV9 and TRBJ2-1; TRBD2 might be the D (6 bases). There are 15 residues in the CDR3. V was pared by 1 base and J by 2 bases, with 10 bases between. Germline V gene data show CDR1 as SGDLS and CDR2 as YYNGEE. CDR3 residues: CASSVQEGTYNEQFF. The CDR3 region has the DNA TGTGCCAGCAGCGTACAGGAGGGTACCTACAATGAGCAGTTCTTC.

The chain uses TRBV7-6 and TRBJ1-4; unclear D gene. This CDR3 is built from 16 residues. Per germline, CDR1 SGHVS and CDR2 FNYEAQ. Deletions cut 4 bases from V and 6 bases from J, with 18 bases between. The CDR3: CASSSSLGKTDEKLFF. For the CDR3, the DNA is TGTGCCAGCAGCTCTTCCTTGGGGAAAACGGATGAAAAACTGTTTTTT.

The chain joins TRBV6-5 to TRBJ2-1; TRBD2 matches 8 bases. Germline CDR1 reads MNHEY; CDR2 reads SVGAGI. V was clipped by 2 bases and J by 1 base; unmatched bases: 1. The CDR3 runs 15 residues. The CDR3 here is CASSYTSGSYNEQFF. CDR3 bases: TGTGCCAGCAGTTACACTAGCGGTTCCTACAATGAGCAGTTCTTC.

The V and J genes are TRBV2 and TRBJ1-1; D not resolved. This CDR3 spans 10 amino acids. V lost 8 bases and J lost 5, with 6 bases in between. Germline CDR1 and CDR2: SNHLY and FYNNEI. The CDR3: CASVGTEAFF. The CDR3 region has the DNA TGTGCCAGCGTCGGAACTGAAGCTTTCTTT.

The CDR3 nucleotides are TGTGCCAGCAGCTTAGAACTTCGCAGCCTGGTAACCGGGGAGCTGTTTTTT. Protein sequence: CASSLELRSLVTGELFF. The chain employs TRBV7-8 and TRBJ2-2, with D hard to call. V lost 1 base and J lost 5, with 17 bases in between. Looked up from germline, CDR1 is SGHVS and CDR2 is FQNEAQ. CDR3 length: 17 amino acids.

V and J are TRBV5-4 and TRBJ2-1; no reliable D call. V lost 1 base and J 4 bases, leaving 21 bases between the germline ends. CDR1 SGHNT and CDR2 YYREEE come from the germline V gene (reference sequence). This CDR3 comprises 18 residues. Written as DNA, the CDR3 is TGTGCCAGCAGCTTGTTGCTCTTTGGGTCTAGAGATTACAATGAGCAGTTCTTC. Encoded protein: CASSLLLFGSRDYNEQFF.